Each of the 13 T cell receptor beta chains below was sequenced from the same sample in a study of blood T cell repertoires in COVID-19. Sequencing used immunoSEQ multiplex PCR; TCRdb keeps in-frame clones, though not all of them. Among about 310,000 clones listed, approximately 89% were seen once. Sample: PBMCs or T cells enriched from blood (not recorded which). All receptors derive from a woman aged 30 to 39 who had recovered from COVID-19.

This chain joins TRBV5-1 and TRBJ2-5; 13 nucleotides align to TRBD2. V lost 3 bases and J lost 4; bases outside the gene matches: 12. This CDR3 comprises 18 residues. Looked up from germline, CDR1 is SGHRS and CDR2 is YFSETQ. The CDR3 DNA reads as TGCGCCAGCAGCTCAGTGGGGACTAGCGGGATATTGGGAGAGACCCAGTACTTC. It yields the protein CASSSVGTSGILGETQYF.

V is TRBV7-9 and J is TRBJ1-2, with 9 bases identical to TRBD1. The trim removed 5 bases at V and 7 bases at J, leaving 5 bases unmatched. The germline gives CDR1 SEHNR, CDR2 FQNEAQ (reference sequence). The CDR3 loop spans 13 amino acids. CDR3 nucleotide sequence: TGTGCCAGCAGCAGACAGGGGGAGGGTGGCTACACCTTC. As protein: CASSRQGEGGYTF.

V usage is TRBV12-5 and J usage is TRBJ2-5, with a possible D match to TRBD2 (6 bases). The CDR3 totals 15 residues. V gave up 6 bases and J gave up 5 bases, with 19 bases separating them. Germline V gene lookup returns CDR1 LGHNT and CDR2 FRNRAP. The CDR3 DNA follows: TGTGCTAGTGGCCCGGGACTCCCAGGTATGGAGACCCAGTACTTC. This translates into CASGPGLPGMETQYF.

This chain connects TRBV10-3 to TRBJ1-5, with D maybe TRBD1 (6 bases). Deletions cut 5 bases from V and 9 bases from J, with 17 bases between. The CDR3 is 14 amino acids. Germline V CDR1 and CDR2: ENHRY, SYGVKD. Here the CDR3 reads CAISREQGGVPQHF. CDR3 DNA: TGTGCCATCAGTCGAGAACAGGGAGGGGTGCCCCAGCATTTT.

This clone was recorded at least ten times. The chain links TRBV29-1 to TRBJ2-5; D is undetermined. Germline lookup yields CDR1 SQVTM and CDR2 ANQGSEA. The CDR3 loop spans 11 amino acids. CDR3 sequence (DNA): TGCAGTGGGCTGTATCAAGAGACCCAGTACTTC. Protein product: CSGLYQETQYF.

The chain combines TRBV6-5 with TRBJ1-3; D is undetermined. Trimming removed 6 bases from V and 0 bases from J, with 9 bases in between. This CDR3 spans 14 amino acids. Germline loops: CDR1 MNHEY, CDR2 SVGAGI. CDR3 sequence reads: CASRPQTSGNTIYF. As DNA, the CDR3 is TGTGCCAGCAGACCACAGACCTCTGGAAACACCATATATTTT.

The chain has TRBV3-1 (or the pseudogene TRBV3-2) and TRBJ2-7; TRBD1 matches 9 bases. The V and J ends lost 3 bases and 1 base, in that order; junction bases with no gene match: 4. The CDR3 has 15 amino acids. The germline gives CDR1 LGHDT, CDR2 YNNKEL (reference sequence). The CDR3: CASSQSGTGSYEQYF. CDR3 sequence (DNA): TGTGCCAGCAGCCAGTCCGGGACAGGGTCCTACGAGCAGTACTTC.

CDR3 in DNA: TGTGCCAGCATACAGGGTTCTAATTCACCCCTCCACTTT. Its translation is CASIQGSNSPLHF. The rearrangement joins TRBV2 to TRBJ1-6; a weak D match, TRBD1 (6 bases). This CDR3 is 13 amino acids long. Trimming removed 7 bases from V and 6 bases from J, with 10 bases in between. In germline, CDR1 is SNHLY, CDR2 FYNNEI.

The rearrangement joins TRBV2 to TRBJ1-2; the D gene is possibly TRBD1 (6 bases). Germline V gives CDR1 SNHLY, CDR2 FYNNEI. The CDR3 covers 18 residues. Trimming stripped 6 bases from V and 1 base from J, with 24 bases between. The CDR3 spells CASSVTSTGKLLNYGYTF. CDR3 in DNA: TGTGCCAGCAGCGTAACATCTACAGGGAAACTCCTTAACTATGGCTACACCTTC. Looking up the rest from reference TRBV2 and TRBJ1-2 gives the full variable domain: EPEVTQTPSHQVTQMGQEVILRCVPISNHLYFYWYRQILGQKVEFLVSFYNNEISEKSEIFDDQFSVERPDGSNFTLKIRSTKLEDSAMYFCASSVTSTGKLLNYGYTFGSGTRLTVV.

Here the CDR3 DNA reads TGTGCCAGCAGCTTAAACGGTCCTATCTCCTACGAGCAGTACTTC. It translates to CASSLNGPISYEQYF. The J gene is TRBJ2-7, the V gene TRBV11-2, with D unclear. Germline V gene sequence: CDR1 SGHAT, CDR2 FQNNGV. CDR3 length: 15 amino acids. The germline V and J ends were trimmed by 2 bases and 0 bases, with 11 bases remaining between them.

There are a few counts of this clone. V gene TRBV3-1 (or the pseudogene TRBV3-2) combines with J gene TRBJ1-3; tentative D call: TRBD1 (6 bases). This CDR3 has 15 residues. Germline-derived CDR1 and CDR2 are LGHDT and YNNKEL (reference sequence). The V and J ends lost 4 bases and 2 bases respectively, with 12 bases between them. The CDR3 coding sequence is TGTGCCAGCAGCCCGACCAGGGGACCTGGAAACACCATATATTTT. Amino acid sequence: CASSPTRGPGNTIYF.

The rearrangement joins TRBV4-1 to TRBJ2-7, with D possibly matching TRBD2 (6 bases). V dropped 1 base and J dropped 2 bases, with 12 bases sitting between them. The CDR3 is 15 amino acids. Germline V gene sequence: CDR1 MGHRA, CDR2 YSYEKL. The CDR3 DNA is TGCGCCAGCAGCCAAGTGCTAGCGTTCCCCTACGAGCAGTACTTC. Translated, it gives CASSQVLAFPYEQYF.

This chain uses TRBV18 with TRBJ1-2; D uncertain. Per germline, CDR1 KGHSH and CDR2 LQKENI. V was shortened by 6 bases and J by 2 bases, with 13 bases between the two germline ends. CDR3 length: 14 amino acids. CDR3 loop: CASSAEGLNYGYTF. CDR3 DNA: TGTGCCAGCTCTGCCGAAGGACTAAACTATGGCTACACCTTC.